This T cell receptor (beta chain) came from a study of PD-L1 blockade in urothelial cancer. Measured with immunoSEQ multiplex PCR; TCRdb has only the in-frame clones, and not every one. The sample holds fewer than 100,000 clones; around four fifths are singletons and the top ten take roughly 7.3%. As for time point: pretreatment peripheral blood. There are 16 residues in the CDR3. Losses at the gene ends were 0 bases for V and 6 bases for J; bases not matched to a gene: 4. CDR1 and CDR2 (germline): LGHNA, YSLEER. The J gene is TRBJ2-2, the V gene TRBV4-3, with 10 bases matching TRBD2. Material: PBMCs, obtained around atezolizumab (anti-PD-L1) treatment. The receptor comes from a man aged 40-49 years with urothelial cancer. Here the CDR3 DNA reads TGCGCCAGCAGCCAAGATTTAGCGGGAGGATCCGGGGAGCTGTTTTTT. Protein: CASSQDLAGGSGELFF.